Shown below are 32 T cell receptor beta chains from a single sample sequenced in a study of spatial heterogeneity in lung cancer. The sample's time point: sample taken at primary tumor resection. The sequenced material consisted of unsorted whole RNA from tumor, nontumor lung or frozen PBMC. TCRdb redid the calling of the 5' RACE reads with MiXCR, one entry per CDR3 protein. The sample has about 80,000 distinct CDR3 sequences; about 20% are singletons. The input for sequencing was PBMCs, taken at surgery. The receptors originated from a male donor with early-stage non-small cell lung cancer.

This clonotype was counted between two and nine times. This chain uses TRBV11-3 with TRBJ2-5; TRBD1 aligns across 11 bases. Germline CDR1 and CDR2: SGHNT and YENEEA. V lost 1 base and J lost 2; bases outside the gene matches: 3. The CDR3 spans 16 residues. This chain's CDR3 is CASSLGGTGGQETQYF. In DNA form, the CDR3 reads TGTGCCAGCAGCTTAGGAGGGACAGGGGGACAAGAGACCCAGTACTTC.

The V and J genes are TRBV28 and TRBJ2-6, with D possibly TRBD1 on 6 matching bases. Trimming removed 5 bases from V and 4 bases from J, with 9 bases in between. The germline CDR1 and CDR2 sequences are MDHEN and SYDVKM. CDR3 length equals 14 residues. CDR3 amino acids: CASSTGQGANVLTF. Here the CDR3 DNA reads TGTGCCAGCAGTACCGGACAGGGGGCCAACGTCCTGACTTTC. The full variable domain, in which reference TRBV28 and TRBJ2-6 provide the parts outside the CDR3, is DVKVTQSSRYLVKRTGEKVFLECVQDMDHENMFWYRQDPGLGLRLIYFSYDVKMKEKGDIPEGYSVSREKKERFSLILESASTNQTSMYLCASSTGQGANVLTFGAGSRLTVL.

Here the CDR3 reads CASSDPNRDRGREQYF. CDR3 DNA sequence: TGTGCCAGCAGTGACCCCAATCGGGACAGGGGTCGGGAGCAGTACTTC. The gene calls are TRBV25-1 and TRBJ2-7; TRBD1 matches at 10 bases. Germline V lookup: CDR1 MGHDK, CDR2 SYGVNS. Trimming at V came to 3 bases and at J to 7 bases, leaving 12 bases not matched to a gene. This CDR3 spans 16 amino acids.

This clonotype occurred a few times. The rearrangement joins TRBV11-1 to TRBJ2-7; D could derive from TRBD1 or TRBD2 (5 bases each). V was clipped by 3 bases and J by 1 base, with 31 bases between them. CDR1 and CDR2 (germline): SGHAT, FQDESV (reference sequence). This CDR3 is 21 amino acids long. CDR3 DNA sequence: TGTGCCAGCAGCTTCCCCCGTGCGGCGGGCAGGGACCAAACTTCTTCCTACGAGCAGTACTTC. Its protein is CASSFPRAAGRDQTSSYEQYF.

CDR3 protein: CASSSPASGRARDEQFF. The CDR3 coding sequence is TGTGCCAGCAGCTCCCCCGCTAGCGGGAGGGCCCGGGATGAGCAGTTCTTC. The chain has TRBV28 and TRBJ2-1, with 12 bases identical to TRBD2. CDR1 MDHEN and CDR2 SYDVKM come from the germline V gene. V shed 6 bases and J 8 bases; nucleotides not matched to a gene: 14. The CDR3 length is 17 residues.

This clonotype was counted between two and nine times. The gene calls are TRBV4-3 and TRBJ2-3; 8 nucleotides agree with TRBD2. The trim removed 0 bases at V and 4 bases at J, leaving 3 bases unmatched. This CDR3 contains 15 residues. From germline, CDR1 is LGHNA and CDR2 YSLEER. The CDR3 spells CASSQEAGGADTQYF. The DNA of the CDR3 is TGCGCCAGCAGCCAAGAGGCGGGGGGTGCAGATACGCAGTATTTT.

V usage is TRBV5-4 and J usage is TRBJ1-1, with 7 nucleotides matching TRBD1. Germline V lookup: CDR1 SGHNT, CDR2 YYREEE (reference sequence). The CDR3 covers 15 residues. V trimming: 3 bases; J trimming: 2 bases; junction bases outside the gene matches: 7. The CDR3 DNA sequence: TGTGCCAGCAGCTATCAAAACAGGGGTAACACTGAAGCTTTCTTT. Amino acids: CASSYQNRGNTEAFF.

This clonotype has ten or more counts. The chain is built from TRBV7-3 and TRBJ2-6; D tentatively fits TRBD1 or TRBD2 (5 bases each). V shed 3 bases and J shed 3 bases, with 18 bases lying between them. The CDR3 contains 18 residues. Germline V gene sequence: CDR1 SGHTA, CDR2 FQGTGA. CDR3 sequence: CASSLGVPSSVGANVLTF. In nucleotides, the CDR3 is TGTGCCAGCAGCTTGGGGGTCCCTTCTTCAGTTGGGGCCAACGTCCTGACTTTC.

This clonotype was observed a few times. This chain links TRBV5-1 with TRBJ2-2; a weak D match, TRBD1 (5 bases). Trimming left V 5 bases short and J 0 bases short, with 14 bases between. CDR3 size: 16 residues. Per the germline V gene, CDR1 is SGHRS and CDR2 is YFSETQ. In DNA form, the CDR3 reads TGCGCCAGCAGGTCGGACACGTTCGCGAACACCGGGGAGCTGTTTTTT. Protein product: CASRSDTFANTGELFF. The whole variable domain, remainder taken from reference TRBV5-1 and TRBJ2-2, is KAGVTQTPRYLIKTRGQQVTLSCSPISGHRSVSWYQQTPGQGLQFLFEYFSETQRNKGNFPGRFSGRQFSNSRSEMNVSTLELGDSALYLCASRSDTFANTGELFFGEGSRLTVL.

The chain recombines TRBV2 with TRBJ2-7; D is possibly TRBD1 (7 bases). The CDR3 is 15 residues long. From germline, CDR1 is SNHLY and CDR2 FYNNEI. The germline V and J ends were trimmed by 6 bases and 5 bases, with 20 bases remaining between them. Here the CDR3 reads CASRGGLTGPHEQYF. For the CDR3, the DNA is TGTGCCAGCAGGGGGGGCTTGACAGGGCCCCACGAGCAGTACTTC.

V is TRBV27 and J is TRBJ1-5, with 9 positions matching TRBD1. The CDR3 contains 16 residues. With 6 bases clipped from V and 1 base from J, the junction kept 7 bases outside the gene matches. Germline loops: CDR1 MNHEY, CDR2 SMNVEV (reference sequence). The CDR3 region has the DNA TGTGCCAGCAGAAGACAGGGGGATTGGAGCAATCAGCCCCAGCATTTT. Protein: CASRRQGDWSNQPQHF.

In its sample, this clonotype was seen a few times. The CDR3 region is CASSPGPQETQYF. The CDR3 DNA is TGTGCCAGCAGCCCGGGACCTCAAGAGACCCAGTACTTC. This rearrangement joins TRBV7-9 to TRBJ2-5; D is perhaps TRBD1 or TRBD2 (5 bases each). The CDR3 spans 13 residues. V lost 5 bases, J lost 2 bases, and 9 bases lay in between. Per germline, CDR1 SEHNR and CDR2 FQNEAQ (reference sequence).

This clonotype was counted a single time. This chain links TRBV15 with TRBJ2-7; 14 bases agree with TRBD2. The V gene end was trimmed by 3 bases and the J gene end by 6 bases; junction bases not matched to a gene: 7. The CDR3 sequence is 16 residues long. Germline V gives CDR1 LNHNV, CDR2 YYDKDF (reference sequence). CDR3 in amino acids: CATSRVGTSGRSEQYF. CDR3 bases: TGTGCCACCAGCAGGGTAGGGACTAGCGGGAGAAGCGAGCAGTACTTC.

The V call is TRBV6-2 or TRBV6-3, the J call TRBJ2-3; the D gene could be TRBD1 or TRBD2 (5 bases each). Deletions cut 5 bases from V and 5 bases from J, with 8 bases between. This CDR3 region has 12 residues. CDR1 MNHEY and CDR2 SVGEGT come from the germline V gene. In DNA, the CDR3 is TGTGCCAGCAGTGGGACGGGAGATACGCAGTATTTT. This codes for CASSGTGDTQYF.

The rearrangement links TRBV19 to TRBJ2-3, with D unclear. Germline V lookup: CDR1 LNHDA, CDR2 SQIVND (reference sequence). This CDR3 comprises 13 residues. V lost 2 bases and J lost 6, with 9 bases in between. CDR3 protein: CASSIWISDTQYF. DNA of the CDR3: TGTGCCAGTAGTATATGGATTTCGGATACGCAGTATTTT.

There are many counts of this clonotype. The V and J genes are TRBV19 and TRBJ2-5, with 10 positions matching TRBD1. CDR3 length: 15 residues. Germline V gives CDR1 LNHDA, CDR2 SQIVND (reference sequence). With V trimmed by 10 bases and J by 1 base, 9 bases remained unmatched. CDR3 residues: CATARDRGPQETQYF. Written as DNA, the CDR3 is TGTGCCACCGCCCGGGACAGGGGTCCCCAAGAGACCCAGTACTTC.

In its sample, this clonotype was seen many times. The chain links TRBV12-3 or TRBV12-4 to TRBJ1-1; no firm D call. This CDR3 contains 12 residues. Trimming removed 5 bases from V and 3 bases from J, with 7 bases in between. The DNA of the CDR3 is TGTGCCAGCAGTCTCTCTTACACTGAAGCTTTCTTT. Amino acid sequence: CASSLSYTEAFF.

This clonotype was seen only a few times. The CDR3 DNA is TGTGCCTGGAGTGAGGACGGGAGGGTTTCACCCCTCCACTTT. Its protein is CAWSEDGRVSPLHF. This rearrangement joins TRBV30 to TRBJ1-6; D ambiguous. Between the trimmed V and J ends, which lost 1 base and 9 bases, there was a span of 13 bases. The CDR3 length is 14 residues. Germline CDR1 GTSNPN, CDR2 SVGIG (reference sequence). The full variable domain, with the rest looked up from reference TRBV30 and TRBJ1-6, is SQTIHQWPATLVQPVGSPLSLECTVEGTSNPNLYWYRQAAGRGLQLLFYSVGIGQISSEVPQNLSASRPQDRQFILSSKKLLLSDSGFYLCAWSEDGRVSPLHFGNGTRLTVT.

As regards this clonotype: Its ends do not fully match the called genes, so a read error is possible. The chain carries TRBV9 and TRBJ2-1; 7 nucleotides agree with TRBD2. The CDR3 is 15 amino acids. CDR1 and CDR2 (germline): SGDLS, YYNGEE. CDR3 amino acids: CASSVLSGRYSEQFF. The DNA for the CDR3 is TGTGCCAGCAGCGTACTTTCCGGGAGGTACAGTGAGCAGTTCTTC.

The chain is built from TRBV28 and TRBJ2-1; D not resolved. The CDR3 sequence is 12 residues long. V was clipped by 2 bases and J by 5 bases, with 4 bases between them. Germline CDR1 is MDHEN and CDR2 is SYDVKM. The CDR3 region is CASSLPNNEQFF. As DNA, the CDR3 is TGTGCCAGCAGTTTACCCAACAATGAGCAGTTCTTC.

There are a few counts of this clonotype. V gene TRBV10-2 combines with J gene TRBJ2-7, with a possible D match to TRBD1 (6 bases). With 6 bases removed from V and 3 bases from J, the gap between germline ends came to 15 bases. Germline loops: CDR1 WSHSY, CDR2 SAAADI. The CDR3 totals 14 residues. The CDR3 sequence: CASRDPGAHYEQYF. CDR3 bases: TGCGCCAGCAGGGATCCAGGGGCCCACTACGAGCAGTACTTC.

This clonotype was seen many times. CDR3 DNA: TGTGCCAGCAGCCTCTCCGGGGCCAACTCTGGGGCCAACGTCCTGACTTTC. Translating it yields CASSLSGANSGANVLTF. The chain is built from TRBV7-9 and TRBJ2-6; D may be TRBD1 or TRBD2 (5 bases each). The germline V gene has CDR1 SEHNR and CDR2 FQNEAQ (reference sequence). Trimming left V 5 bases short and J 0 bases short, with 14 bases between. This CDR3 is 17 amino acids long.

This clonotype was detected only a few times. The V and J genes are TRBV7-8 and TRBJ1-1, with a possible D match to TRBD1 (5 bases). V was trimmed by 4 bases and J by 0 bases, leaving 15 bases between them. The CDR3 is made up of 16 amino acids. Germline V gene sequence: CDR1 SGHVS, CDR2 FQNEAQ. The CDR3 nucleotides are TGTGCCAGCAGCTCCCGACCCCCGACAGTGAACACTGAAGCTTTCTTT. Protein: CASSSRPPTVNTEAFF.

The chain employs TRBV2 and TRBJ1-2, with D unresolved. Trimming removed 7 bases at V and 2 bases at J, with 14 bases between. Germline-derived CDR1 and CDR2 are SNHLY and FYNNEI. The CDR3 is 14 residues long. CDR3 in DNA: TGTGCCAGCAACCTTGAAAAGGAGAACTATGGCTACACCTTC. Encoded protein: CASNLEKENYGYTF.

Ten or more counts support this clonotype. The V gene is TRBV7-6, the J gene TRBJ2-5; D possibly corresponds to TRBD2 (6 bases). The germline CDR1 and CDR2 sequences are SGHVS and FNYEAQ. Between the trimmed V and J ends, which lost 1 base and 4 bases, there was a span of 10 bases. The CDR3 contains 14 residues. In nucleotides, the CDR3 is TGTGCCAGCAGCTTAGAGGCGGGACCAGAGACCCAGTACTTC. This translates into CASSLEAGPETQYF.

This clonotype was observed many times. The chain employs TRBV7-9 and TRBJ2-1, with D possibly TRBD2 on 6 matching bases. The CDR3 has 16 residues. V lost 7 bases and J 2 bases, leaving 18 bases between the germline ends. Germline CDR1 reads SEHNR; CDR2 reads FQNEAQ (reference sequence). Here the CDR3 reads CASTLFHGSTYNEQFF. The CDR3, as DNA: TGTGCCAGCACCCTTTTTCACGGGAGCACCTACAATGAGCAGTTCTTC.

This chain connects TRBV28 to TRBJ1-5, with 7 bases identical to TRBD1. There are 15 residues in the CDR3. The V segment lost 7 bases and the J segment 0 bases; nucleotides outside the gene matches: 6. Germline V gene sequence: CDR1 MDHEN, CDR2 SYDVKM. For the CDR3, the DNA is TGTGCCAGCAAAGAACAGGGGTATAGCAATCAGCCCCAGCATTTT. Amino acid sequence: CASKEQGYSNQPQHF.

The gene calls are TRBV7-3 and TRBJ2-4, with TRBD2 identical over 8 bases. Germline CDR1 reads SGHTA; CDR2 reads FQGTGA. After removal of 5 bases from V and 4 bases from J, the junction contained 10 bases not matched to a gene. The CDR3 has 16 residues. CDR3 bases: TGTGCCAGCAGCCCCGGGCCCTTAGCGGGGAAAAACATTCAGTACTTC. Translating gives CASSPGPLAGKNIQYF.

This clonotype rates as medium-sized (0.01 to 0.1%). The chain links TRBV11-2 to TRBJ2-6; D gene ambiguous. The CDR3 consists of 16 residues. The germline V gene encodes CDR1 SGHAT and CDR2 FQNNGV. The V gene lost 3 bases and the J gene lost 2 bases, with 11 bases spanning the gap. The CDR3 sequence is CASSFHIQTGANVLTF. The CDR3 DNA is TGTGCCAGCAGCTTTCACATACAGACTGGGGCCAACGTCCTGACTTTC.

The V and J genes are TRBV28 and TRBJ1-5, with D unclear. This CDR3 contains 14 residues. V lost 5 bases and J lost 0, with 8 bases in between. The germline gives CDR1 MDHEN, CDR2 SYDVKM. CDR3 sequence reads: CASSNNYSNQPQHF. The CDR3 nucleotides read TGTGCCAGCAGTAATAATTATAGCAATCAGCCCCAGCATTTT.

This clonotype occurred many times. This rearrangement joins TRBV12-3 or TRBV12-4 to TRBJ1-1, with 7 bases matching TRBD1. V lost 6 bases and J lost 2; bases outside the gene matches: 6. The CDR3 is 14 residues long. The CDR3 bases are TGTGCCAGCAGCCTGGGACAGCTAAACACTGAAGCTTTCTTT. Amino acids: CASSLGQLNTEAFF.

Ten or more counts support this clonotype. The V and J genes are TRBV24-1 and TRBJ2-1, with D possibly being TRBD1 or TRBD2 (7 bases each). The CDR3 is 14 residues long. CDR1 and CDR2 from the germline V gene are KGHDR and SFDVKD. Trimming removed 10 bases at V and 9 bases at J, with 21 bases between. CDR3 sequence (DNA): TGTGCCACTGGGACAACAGGGGAGGGCGGTGAGCAGTTCTTC. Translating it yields CATGTTGEGGEQFF.